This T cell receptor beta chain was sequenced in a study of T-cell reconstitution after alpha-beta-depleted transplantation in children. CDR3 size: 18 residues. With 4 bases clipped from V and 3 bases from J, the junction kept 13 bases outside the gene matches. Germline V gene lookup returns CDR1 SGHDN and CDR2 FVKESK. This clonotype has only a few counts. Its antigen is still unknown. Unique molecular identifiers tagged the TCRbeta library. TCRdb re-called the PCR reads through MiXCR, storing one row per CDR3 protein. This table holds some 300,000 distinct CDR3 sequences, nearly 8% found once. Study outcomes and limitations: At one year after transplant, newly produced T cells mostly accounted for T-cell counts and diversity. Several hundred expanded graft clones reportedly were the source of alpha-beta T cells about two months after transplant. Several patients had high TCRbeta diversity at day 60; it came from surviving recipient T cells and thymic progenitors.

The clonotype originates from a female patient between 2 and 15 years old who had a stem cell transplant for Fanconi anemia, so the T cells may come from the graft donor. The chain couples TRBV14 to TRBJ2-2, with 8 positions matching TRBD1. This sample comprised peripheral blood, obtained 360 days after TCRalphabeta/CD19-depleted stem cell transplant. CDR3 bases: TGTGCCAGCAGCCGCCTCAAGGACAGGGTGTGGGACACCGGGGAGCTGTTTTTT. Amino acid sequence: CASSRLKDRVWDTGELFF.